The 4 T cell receptor beta chains in this list originate from one sample, sequenced in a study of blood T cell repertoires in COVID-19. Some clones are missing from TCRdb's copy, which holds only in-frame ones; the method was immunoSEQ multiplex PCR. The sample records 200,000 to 250,000 clones, approximately 86% being singletons. The sequenced sample consisted of peripheral blood. These receptors came from a woman between 25 and 40 years old who had recovered from COVID-19.

The rearrangement uses TRBV5-8 and TRBJ2-5; 8 bases are shared with TRBD1. There are 15 residues in the CDR3. V gave up 5 bases and J gave up 5 bases; unmatched junction bases: 11. From germline, CDR1 is SGHTS and CDR2 YDEGEE. The CDR3 loop is CASRSRQGKWETQYF. In DNA form, the CDR3 reads TGTGCCAGCAGGTCGAGACAGGGGAAATGGGAGACCCAGTACTTC.

The chain carries TRBV7-3 and TRBJ2-3, with TRBD2 identical over 10 bases. Trimming cost V 5 bases and J 5 bases; bases outside gene matches: 7. Germline CDR1 and CDR2: SGHTA and FQGTGA. The CDR3 is 15 residues long. This CDR3 is CASSRAGGPGDTQYF. The CDR3 DNA is TGTGCCAGCAGCCGAGCGGGGGGGCCAGGAGATACGCAGTATTTT.

This chain links TRBV5-5 with TRBJ2-5, with 8 bases fitting TRBD2. J gave up 4 bases and V 0 bases, and 8 bases lay outside the gene matches. Germline CDR1 is SGHKS and CDR2 is YYEKEE (reference sequence). This CDR3 spans 16 amino acids. The CDR3 is CASSLAGRGFGETQYF. As DNA, the CDR3 is TGTGCCAGCAGCTTGGCCGGGAGGGGTTTCGGAGAGACCCAGTACTTC.

This clone was seen a single time. The chain couples TRBV6-5 to TRBJ1-1; D might be TRBD1 (5 bases). V was shortened by 2 bases and J by 9 bases, with 10 bases between the two germline ends. Germline V gene lookup returns CDR1 MNHEY and CDR2 SVGAGI. The CDR3 sequence is 12 residues long. The CDR3: CASSYTQGKAFF. CDR3 coding DNA: TGTGCCAGCAGTTACACCCAGGGAAAAGCTTTCTTT.